These T cell receptor beta chains were read from a single sample in a study of prognosis after radiotherapy for stage I lung cancer. TCRdb used MiXCR to reprocess the multiplex PCR reads, holding one entry per CDR3 protein. This table holds about 25,000 distinct CDR3 sequences, approximately 35% found once. Sequenced material: PBMCs, taken before or after stereotactic body radiation therapy (not recorded which). These receptors came from a donor aged 50 or older with non-small cell lung cancer. Both conserved end residues are part of each CDR3. D genes are given only for firm matches. Clone size is given for some rows only: seen once, a few or many times, or a class if the clone is expanded.

V,size,D,J,CDR3,DNA
TRBV20-1,many,TRBD1,TRBJ2-7,CSARGTESSYEQYF,TGCAGTGCTAGGGGGACAGAGAGCTCCTACGAGCAGTACTTC
TRBV27,once,-,TRBJ2-7,CASSFPGYEQYF,TGTGCCAGCAGTTTCCCGGGTTACGAGCAGTACTTC
TRBV10-3,many,-,TRBJ2-7,CAISDGNVGHYEQYF,TGTGCCATCAGTGATGGGAATGTCGGCCACTACGAGCAGTACTTC
TRBV2,many,TRBD2,TRBJ2-1,CASSTPGLAGYNEQFF,TGTGCCAGCAGTACGCCGGGACTAGCGGGATACAATGAGCAGTTCTTC
TRBV19,-,TRBD1,TRBJ1-5,CASIDTGGISNQPQHF,TGTGCCAGTATCGACACAGGGGGAATAAGCAATCAGCCCCAGCATTTT
TRBV20-1,many,TRBD2,TRBJ2-3,CSASVLAGVPGTDTQYF,TGCAGTGCTTCAGTACTAGCGGGAGTTCCCGGCACAGATACGCAGTATTTT
TRBV5-1,many,-,TRBJ2-3,CASRKGADTQYF,TGCGCCAGCAGGAAGGGGGCAGATACGCAGTATTTT
TRBV10-3,few,-,TRBJ1-2,CASNAQRAVFYGYTF,TGTGCCAGCAATGCCCAAAGGGCAGTATTCTATGGCTACACCTTC
TRBV29-1,many,-,TRBJ1-4,CSVLSNEKLFF,TGCAGCGTTCTATCTAATGAAAAACTGTTTTTT
TRBV27,many,TRBD2,TRBJ2-3,CASSLTTGIRREFPDTQYF,TGTGCCAGCAGTCTAACCACCGGCATCCGGCGGGAGTTCCCAGATACGCAGTATTTT
TRBV11-3,-,TRBD1,TRBJ2-1,CASSLLTGGLLYNEQFF,TGCGCCAGCAGCTTATTAACAGGGGGACTCCTCTACAATGAGCAGTTCTTC
TRBV5-1,-,-,TRBJ1-5,CASSLQGMGHQPQHF,TGCGCCAGCAGCTTGCAGGGAATGGGTCATCAGCCCCAGCATTTT
TRBV20-1,-,-,TRBJ2-3,CSSTLRGTDTQYF,TGCAGTTCCACCCTCCGGGGTACAGATACGCAGTATTTT
TRBV13,many,-,TRBJ1-2,CASSLSRAGGYTF,TGTGCCAGCAGCTTGTCACGAGCAGGTGGCTACACCTTC
TRBV20-1,-,-,TRBJ1-2,CSANPRELNYGYTF,TGCAGTGCTAACCCTCGTGAGCTTAACTATGGCTACACCTTC
TRBV12-3/TRBV12-4,-,-,TRBJ2-2,CASSTNTGLGELFF,TGTGCCAGCAGCACAAACACGGGCCTCGGGGAGCTGTTTTTT
TRBV7-2,-,-,TRBJ1-4,CASSRRGSAEKLFF,TGTGCCAGCAGCCGACGCGGATCCGCTGAAAAACTGTTTTTT
TRBV10-3,many,-,TRBJ2-3,CAISTPGARTDTQYF,TGTGCCATCAGTACCCCCGGGGCGAGGACAGATACGCAGTATTTT
TRBV4-1,many,-,TRBJ2-7,CASSRGAGRDEQYF,TGCGCCAGCAGCCGGGGGGCAGGGAGGGACGAGCAGTACTTC
TRBV6-1,many,-,TRBJ2-5,CASSEAFTRGETQYF,TGTGCCAGCAGTGAAGCCTTTACGCGGGGAGAGACCCAGTACTTC
TRBV11-3,many,-,TRBJ1-1,CASSLDGDTEAFF,TGTGCCAGCAGCTTAGATGGGGACACTGAAGCTTTCTTT
TRBV11-2,many,TRBD1,TRBJ1-1,CASSSRQGADTEAFF,TGTGCCAGCAGTTCACGACAGGGGGCCGACACTGAAGCTTTCTTT
TRBV5-6,many,-,TRBJ2-3,CASSLSSDTQYF,TGTGCCAGCAGCTTGAGTTCAGATACGCAGTATTTT
TRBV29-1,many,-,TRBJ2-7,CSVGAQGGNEQYF,TGCAGCGTTGGGGCCCAGGGGGGCAACGAGCAGTACTTC
TRBV7-2,-,-,TRBJ2-3,CASSLDGSTDTQYF,TGTGCCAGCAGCTTAGACGGGAGCACAGATACGCAGTATTTT
TRBV5-8,-,-,TRBJ1-1,CASSLDLNTEAFF,TGTGCCAGCAGCCTCGATCTTAACACTGAAGCTTTCTTT
TRBV3-1,many,-,TRBJ1-1,CASSLRTGGAFF,TGTGCCAGCAGCCTCCGAACGGGGGGGGCTTTCTTT
TRBV5-1,few,TRBD1,TRBJ1-6,CASSRDRDSPLHF,TGCGCCAGCAGCAGGGACAGGGATTCACCCCTCCACTTT
TRBV12-3/TRBV12-4,medium-sized,-,TRBJ1-2,CASSLAGVDYGYTF,TGTGCCAGCAGTTTAGCGGGGGTAGACTATGGCTACACCTTC
TRBV19,many,TRBD1,TRBJ2-7,CASSITGASVYEQYF,TGTGCCAGTAGTATCACAGGGGCATCAGTCTACGAGCAGTACTTC
TRBV6-2/TRBV6-3,-,TRBD1,TRBJ2-2,CASSEPPGQNTGDLFF,TGTGCCAGCAGTGAACCCCCGGGACAGAACACCGGGGATCTGTTTTTC
TRBV12-3/TRBV12-4,many,TRBD1,TRBJ2-3,CASSYRTGKDTQYF,TGTGCCAGCAGTTACCGGACAGGGAAAGATACGCAGTATTTT
TRBV24-1,-,-,TRBJ1-5,CATSDLPDRLCGQPQHF,TGTGCCACCAGTGATTTACCTGACAGGCTTTGCGGTCAGCCCCAGCATTTT
TRBV18,-,-,TRBJ2-7,CASSPGTEREQYF,TGTGCCAGCTCACCGGGGACGGAGCGCGAGCAGTACTTC
TRBV20-1,medium-sized,-,TRBJ2-1,CSARDWVTSSYNEQFF,TGCAGTGCTAGAGATTGGGTGACTAGCTCCTACAATGAGCAGTTCTTC
TRBV6-5,many,-,TRBJ2-2,CASSYSNTGELFF,TGTGCCAGCAGTTACTCGAACACCGGGGAGCTGTTTTTT
TRBV11-2,many,-,TRBJ2-1,CASSLVMSYNEQFF,TGTGCCAGCAGCTTAGTAATGTCCTACAATGAGCAGTTCTTC